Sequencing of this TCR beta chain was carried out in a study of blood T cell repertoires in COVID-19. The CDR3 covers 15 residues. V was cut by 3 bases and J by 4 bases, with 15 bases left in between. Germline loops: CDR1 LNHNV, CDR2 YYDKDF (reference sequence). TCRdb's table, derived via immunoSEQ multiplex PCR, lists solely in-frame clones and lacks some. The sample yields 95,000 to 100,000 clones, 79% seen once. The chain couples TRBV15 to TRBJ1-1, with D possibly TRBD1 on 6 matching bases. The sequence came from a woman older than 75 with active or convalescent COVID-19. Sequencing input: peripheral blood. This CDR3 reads CATSSIGRGATEAFF. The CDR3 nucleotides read TGTGCCACCAGCAGCATCGGTCGGGGGGCCACTGAAGCTTTCTTT. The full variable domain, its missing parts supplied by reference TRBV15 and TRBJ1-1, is DAMVIQNPRYQVTQFGKPVTLSCSQTLNHNVMYWYQQKSSQAPKLLFHYYDKDFNNEADTPDNFQSRRPNTSFCFLDIRSPGLGDTAMYLCATSSIGRGATEAFFGQGTRLTVV.